This TCR beta chain emerged from a study of blood T cell repertoires in COVID-19. About the study: Samples taken during acute and convalescent COVID-19 were collected in the United States, Italy and Spain. Sources were T cells, B-cell-depleted T cells, or PBMCs; the material itself was cDNA or gDNA.

Per the original methods: Quantification of nucleated cells was approximated via reference gene primer amplification. Profiled with immunoSEQ multiplex PCR; TCRdb holds only in-frame clones, not every one. From that table come the V and J calls and clone size; the DNA was used to work out D and trimming. Here the sample spans under 250,000 clones, around 82% being singletons. The CDR3 has 14 amino acids. The sequenced material came from peripheral blood. The chain links TRBV21-1 to TRBJ2-3; the table's TRBD1 call for D was not verified on the DNA. TRBV21-1 is a known pseudogene. The receptor was isolated from an elderly woman with acute or convalescent COVID-19. CDR3 nucleotide sequence: TGTGCCAGCCCTCCCCAGGGGCGCACAGATACGCAGTATTTT. It translates to CASPPQGRTDTQYF.